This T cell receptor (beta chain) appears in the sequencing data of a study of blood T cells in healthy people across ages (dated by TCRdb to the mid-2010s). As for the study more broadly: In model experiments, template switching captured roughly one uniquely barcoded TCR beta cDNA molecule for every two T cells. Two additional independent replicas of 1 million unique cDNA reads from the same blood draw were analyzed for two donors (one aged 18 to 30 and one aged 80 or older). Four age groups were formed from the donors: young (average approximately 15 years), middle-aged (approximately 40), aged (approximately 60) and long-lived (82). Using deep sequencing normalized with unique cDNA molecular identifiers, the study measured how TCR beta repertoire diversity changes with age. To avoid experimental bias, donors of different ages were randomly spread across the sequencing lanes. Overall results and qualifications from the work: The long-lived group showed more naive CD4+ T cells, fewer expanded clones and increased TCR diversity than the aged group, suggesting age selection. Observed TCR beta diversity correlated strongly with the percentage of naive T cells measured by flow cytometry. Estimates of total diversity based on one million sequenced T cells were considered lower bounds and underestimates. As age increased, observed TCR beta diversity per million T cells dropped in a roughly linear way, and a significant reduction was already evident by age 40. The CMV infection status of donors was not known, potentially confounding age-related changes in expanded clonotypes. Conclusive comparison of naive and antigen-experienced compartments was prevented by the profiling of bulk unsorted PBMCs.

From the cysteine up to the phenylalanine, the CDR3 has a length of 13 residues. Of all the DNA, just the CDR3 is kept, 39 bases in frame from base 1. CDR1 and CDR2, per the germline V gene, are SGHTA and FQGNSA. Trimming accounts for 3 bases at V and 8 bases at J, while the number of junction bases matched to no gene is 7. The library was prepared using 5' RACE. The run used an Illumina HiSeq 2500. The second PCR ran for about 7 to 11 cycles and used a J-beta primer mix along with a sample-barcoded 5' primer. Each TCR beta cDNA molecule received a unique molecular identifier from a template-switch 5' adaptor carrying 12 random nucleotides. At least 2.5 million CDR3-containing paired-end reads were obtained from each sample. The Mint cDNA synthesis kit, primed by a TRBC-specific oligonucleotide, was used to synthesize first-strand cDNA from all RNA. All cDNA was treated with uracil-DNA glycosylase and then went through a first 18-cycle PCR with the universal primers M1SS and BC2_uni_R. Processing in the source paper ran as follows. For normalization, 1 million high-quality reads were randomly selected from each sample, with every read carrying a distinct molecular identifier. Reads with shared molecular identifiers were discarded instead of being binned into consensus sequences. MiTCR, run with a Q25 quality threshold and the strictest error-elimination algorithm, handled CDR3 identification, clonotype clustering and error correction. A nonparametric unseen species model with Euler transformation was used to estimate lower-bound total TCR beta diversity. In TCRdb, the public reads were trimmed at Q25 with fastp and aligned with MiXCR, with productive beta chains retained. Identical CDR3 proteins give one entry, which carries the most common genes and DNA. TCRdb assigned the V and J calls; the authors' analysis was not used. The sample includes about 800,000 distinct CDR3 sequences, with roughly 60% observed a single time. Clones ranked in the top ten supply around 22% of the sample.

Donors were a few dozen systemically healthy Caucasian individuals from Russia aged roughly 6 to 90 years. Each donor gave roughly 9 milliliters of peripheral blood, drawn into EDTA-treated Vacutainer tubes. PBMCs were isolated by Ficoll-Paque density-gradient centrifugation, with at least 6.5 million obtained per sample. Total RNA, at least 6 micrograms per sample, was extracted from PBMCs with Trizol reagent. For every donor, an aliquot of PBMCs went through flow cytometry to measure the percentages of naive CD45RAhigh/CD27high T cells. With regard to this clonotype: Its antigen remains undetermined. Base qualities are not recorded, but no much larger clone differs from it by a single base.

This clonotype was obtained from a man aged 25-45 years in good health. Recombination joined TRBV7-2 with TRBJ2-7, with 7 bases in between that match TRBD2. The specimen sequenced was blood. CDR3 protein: CASSLGTIGKQYF. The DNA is TGTGCCAGCAGCTTGGGGACTATAGGGAAGCAGTACTTC.